Below, 28 T cell receptor beta chains from the same sample are listed, as sequenced in a study of CD8+CD57+ T cells in acquired aplastic anemia. Genomic DNA served as template for TCR beta VDJ and CDR3 profiling. One entry per CDR3 protein results from TCRdb running MiXCR on the reads. The table lists some 45,000 distinct CDR3 sequences, around 63% of them singletons. The sequenced sample was sorted CD4+, CD8+, or CD8+CD57+ T cells (not recorded which) from PBMCs. The receptors were sampled from a human donor in good health, serving as a control.

The chain couples TRBV12-3 or TRBV12-4 to TRBJ2-5, with 10 bases lining up with TRBD2. CDR3 size: 17 residues. With 4 bases clipped from V and 2 bases from J, the junction kept 10 bases outside the gene matches. The CDR3 DNA follows: TGTGCCAGCAGTTCCTTGCCCGGGACTAGCGCTCAAGAGACCCAGTACTTC. Amino acid sequence: CASSSLPGTSAQETQYF.

The genes are TRBV11-1 and TRBJ2-3; TRBD2 matches 7 bases. The CDR3 runs to 15 residues. Germline trimming cut 3 bases from V and 1 base from J; bases unmatched to any gene: 4. CDR1 and CDR2 from the germline V gene are SGHAT and FQDESV (reference sequence). CDR3 protein: CASSFPTSGTDTQYF. CDR3 DNA: TGTGCCAGCAGCTTCCCAACTAGCGGCACAGATACGCAGTATTTT.

The chain carries TRBV7-6 and TRBJ2-5, with a tentative D call TRBD1 (6 bases). CDR3 length equals 13 residues. Trimming took off 4 bases at V and 4 bases at J, with 10 bases between the two ends. CDR1 is SGHVS, CDR2 FNYEAQ, per germline. The CDR3 reads CASSYRVGETQYF. The DNA for the CDR3 is TGTGCCAGCAGCTACAGGGTAGGAGAGACCCAGTACTTC.

This rearrangement joins TRBV20-1 to TRBJ2-1, with D unclear. The CDR3 spans 13 residues. Trimming removed 1 base at V and 5 bases at J, with 9 bases between. Germline lookup yields CDR1 DFQATT and CDR2 SNEGSKA (reference sequence). CDR3 sequence: CSARGLSNNEQFF. CDR3 nucleotide sequence: TGCAGTGCTAGAGGGTTGTCCAACAATGAGCAGTTCTTC.

The gene calls are TRBV9 and TRBJ2-7; the D call may be TRBD1 or TRBD2 (5 bases each). The length of the CDR3 is 13 residues. V was pared by 3 bases and J by 3 bases, with 10 bases between. CDR1 is SGDLS and CDR2 is YYNGEE in the germline V gene. The CDR3 DNA reads TGTGCCAGCAGCGAACGGGACGGCTACGAGCAGTACTTC. It yields the protein CASSERDGYEQYF.

The CDR3 sequence: CASSEGNPGNTIYF. CDR3 nucleotides: TGTGCCAGCAGTGAAGGGAATCCCGGAAACACCATATATTTT. The chain combines TRBV25-1 with TRBJ1-3; no clear D. There are 14 residues in the CDR3. Germline CDR1 reads MGHDK; CDR2 reads SYGVNS. Trimming stripped 2 bases from V and 4 bases from J, with 9 bases between. The full variable domain, in which reference TRBV25-1 and TRBJ1-3 provide the parts outside the CDR3, is EADIYQTPRYLVIGTGKKITLECSQTMGHDKMYWYQQDPGMELHLIHYSYGVNSTEKGDLSSESTVSRIRTEHFPLTLESARPSHTSQYLCASSEGNPGNTIYFGEGSWLTVV.

This clonotype was recorded only once. This chain joins TRBV7-3 and TRBJ1-3; 8 nucleotides agree with TRBD1. V lost 5 bases and J lost 2; bases outside the gene matches: 5. The CDR3 loop spans 15 amino acids. Germline-derived CDR1 and CDR2 are SGHTA and FQGTGA. Here the CDR3 DNA reads TGTGCCAGCAGCACAACAGGGGGACCTGGAAACACCATATATTTT. Translated: CASSTTGGPGNTIYF.

The CDR3 sequence: CASSYPQGGGSPLHF. The CDR3 nucleotides read TGTGCCAGCAGCTATCCGCAGGGGGGTGGTTCACCCCTCCACTTT. This chain joins TRBV11-2 and TRBJ1-6; TRBD1 agrees at 7 bases. V was clipped by 4 bases and J by 9 bases; unmatched bases: 9. The CDR3 totals 15 residues. The germline gives CDR1 SGHAT, CDR2 FQNNGV.

As for this clonotype: The junction differs from germline at one of its ends, possibly a read error. The chain couples TRBV7-3 to TRBJ2-3; D possibly corresponds to TRBD2 (7 bases). The germline V gene has CDR1 SGHTA and CDR2 FQGTGA. CDR3 length: 15 residues. The CDR3 DNA follows: TGTGCCAACAGCATGGTCGGGGGGCTTACAGATACGCAGTATTTT. It translates to CANSMVGGLTDTQYF.

This clonotype has just one count. The chain uses TRBV10-3 and TRBJ1-1; 12 bases fit TRBD1. This CDR3 has 16 amino acids. Germline CDR1 and CDR2: ENHRY and SYGVKD. V lost 3 bases to trimming and J lost 5 bases; unmatched junction nucleotides: 7. This CDR3 is CAISEGTGGRLTEAFF. The CDR3 region has the DNA TGTGCCATCAGTGAAGGGACAGGGGGCAGGTTGACTGAAGCTTTCTTT.

This chain uses TRBV15 with TRBJ1-2; TRBD1 might be the D (6 bases). The length of the CDR3 is 14 residues. Germline V gene data show CDR1 as LNHNV and CDR2 as YYDKDF (reference sequence). The V gene lost 0 bases and the J gene lost 3 bases, with 8 bases spanning the gap. CDR3 loop: CATSRDRGDYGYTF. The CDR3 DNA reads TGTGCCACCAGCAGAGATAGGGGGGACTATGGCTACACCTTC.

The rearrangement links TRBV7-2 to TRBJ2-1; D not resolved. Trimming took off 4 bases at V and 10 bases at J, with 11 bases between the two ends. The CDR3 spans 12 residues. In germline, CDR1 is SGHTA, CDR2 FQGNSA. CDR3 bases: TGTGCCAGCAGCTCTTTGACGGGCGAGCAGTTCTTC. Its protein is CASSSLTGEQFF.

There are many counts of this clonotype. This may be a read error, as it is one base from a much larger clone. V is TRBV9 and J is TRBJ2-1; 9 bases align to TRBD2. The CDR3 has 15 residues. The junction had 5 bases not matched to a gene; V was cut back by 4 bases and J by 3 bases. CDR1 SGDLS and CDR2 YYNGEE come from the germline V gene. The CDR3 sequence: CASSSSGEFYNEQFF. The CDR3 DNA sequence: TGTGCCAGCAGCTCTAGCGGGGAATTCTACAATGAGCAGTTCTTC.

The chain employs TRBV2 and TRBJ2-3; D uncertain. Germline V gene data show CDR1 as SNHLY and CDR2 as FYNNEI. V lost 7 bases and J lost 4, with 9 bases in between. There are 12 residues in the CDR3. Here the CDR3 DNA reads TGTGCCAGCAAAGGGCGTGCAGATACGCAGTATTTT. This translates into CASKGRADTQYF.

The chain uses TRBV7-3 and TRBJ2-5; TRBD2 matches at 11 bases. Trimming took 5 bases from V and 6 from J; bases not matched to a gene: 8. Germline assignment: CDR1 SGHTA and CDR2 FQGTGA. The CDR3 totals 15 residues. The chain's CDR3 is CASSPTSGARKTQYF. The CDR3 DNA follows: TGTGCCAGCAGCCCGACTAGCGGGGCACGAAAGACCCAGTACTTC.

Here the CDR3 DNA reads TGTGCCAGCAGCCCGACAGGGGGCTCCTACGAGCAGTACTTC. This encodes CASSPTGGSYEQYF. The genes are TRBV9 and TRBJ2-7; 9 nucleotides agree with TRBD1. The CDR3 has 14 amino acids. The junction had 2 bases not matched to a gene; V was cut back by 4 bases and J by 0 bases. Germline V gene lookup returns CDR1 SGDLS and CDR2 YYNGEE.

CDR3 nucleotide sequence: TGCAGCGTCGAGCACAGGGCCTATGGCTACACCTTC. Translated: CSVEHRAYGYTF. This rearrangement joins TRBV29-1 to TRBJ1-2, with a tentative D call TRBD1 (6 bases). The CDR3 consists of 12 residues. V dropped 6 bases and J dropped 4 bases, with 12 bases sitting between them. CDR1 is SQVTM and CDR2 is ANQGSEA in the germline V gene.

As concerns this clonotype: As the CDR3 is not closed by the conserved phenylalanine or tryptophan, this likely results from a read error. The J gene is TRBJ2-7, the V gene TRBV15; no definite D call. Deletions cut 0 bases from V and 3 bases from J, with 9 bases between. Germline V lookup: CDR1 LNHNV, CDR2 YYDKDF (reference sequence). This CDR3 has 14 amino acids. The CDR3 DNA sequence: TGTGCCACCAGCAGAGATCTGGGGATCTACGAGCAGTACTCC. Residues: CATSRDLGIYEQYS.

This clonotype appeared a few times. This sequence joins TRBV9 and TRBJ2-2; D unresolved. CDR1 and CDR2 (germline): SGDLS, YYNGEE. Deletions cut 4 bases from V and 4 bases from J, with 5 bases between. The CDR3 length is 12 residues. CDR3 amino acids: CASSLRTGELFF. Written as DNA, the CDR3 is TGTGCCAGCAGCCTACGCACCGGGGAGCTGTTTTTT.

This rearrangement joins TRBV2 to TRBJ1-2, with no clear D. Per germline, CDR1 SNHLY and CDR2 FYNNEI. V was clipped by 10 bases and J by 4 bases, with 13 bases between them. CDR3 length: 12 residues. CDR3 residues: CAIEVIGYGYTF. The DNA for the CDR3 is TGTGCCATCGAAGTAATCGGCTATGGCTACACCTTC.

Note on this clonotype: Lacking the conserved final phenylalanine or tryptophan, this CDR3 likely reflects a read error. This CDR3 reads CASGALGEPVYNEQFL. DNA of the CDR3: TGTGCCAGCGGCGCCCTCGGGGAGCCGGTATACAATGAGCAGTTCCTC. This chain uses TRBV9 with TRBJ2-1, with a tentative D call TRBD2 (5 bases). Germline-derived CDR1 and CDR2 are SGDLS and YYNGEE. Trimming stripped 7 bases from V and 4 bases from J, with 21 bases between. CDR3 length: 16 residues.

The chain links TRBV25-1 to TRBJ1-2; D remains unclear. CDR3 length equals 16 residues. CDR1 and CDR2 (germline): MGHDK, SYGVNS. V gave up 0 bases and J gave up 5 bases, with 16 bases separating them. The CDR3 protein is CASSEYRAEGRYGYTF. The CDR3 bases are TGTGCCAGCAGTGAATATAGGGCCGAGGGCCGGTATGGCTACACCTTC.

This sequence joins TRBV7-8 and TRBJ2-7; D remains unclear. CDR3 length equals 16 residues. Germline values: CDR1 SGHVS, CDR2 FQNEAQ. Deletions cut 1 base from V and 0 bases from J, with 13 bases between. The CDR3 nucleotides are TGTGCCAGCAGCTTAGTGTCCTTAGGGTCCTCCTACGAGCAGTACTTC. Encoded protein: CASSLVSLGSSYEQYF.

This chain uses TRBV7-2 with TRBJ2-7, with D possibly matching TRBD2 (5 bases). The germline gives CDR1 SGHTA, CDR2 FQGNSA. Deletions cut 6 bases from V and 5 bases from J, with 11 bases between. The CDR3 runs 12 residues. DNA of the CDR3: TGTGCCAGCAGTTTGACTACACACGAGCAGTACTTC. This codes for CASSLTTHEQYF.

Points on this clonotype: A much larger clonotype is one base distant, so this may be a read error. The chain joins TRBV28 to TRBJ2-7; D might be TRBD2 (7 bases). The CDR3 runs to 15 residues. CDR1 MDHEN and CDR2 SYDVKM come from the germline V gene. CDR3 in amino acids: CASSLYSGGNYGQYF. CDR3 sequence (DNA): TGTGCCAGCAGTTTATATTCGGGGGGCAACTACGGGCAGTACTTC.

The gene calls are TRBV11-2 and TRBJ2-1; D may be TRBD2 (6 bases). V was cut by 0 bases and J by 4 bases, with 7 bases left in between. In germline, CDR1 is SGHAT, CDR2 FQNNGV. This CDR3 is built from 14 residues. The CDR3 loop is CASSLDLAYNEQFF. CDR3 nucleotide sequence: TGTGCCAGCAGCTTAGACCTAGCGTACAATGAGCAGTTCTTC.

This clonotype appeared many times. The chain carries TRBV4-3 and TRBJ1-4, with TRBD1 identical over 9 bases. The J segment lost 8 bases and the V segment lost 1 base, leaving 5 bases of the junction unmatched. Germline CDR1 is LGHNA and CDR2 is YSLEER. This CDR3 has 15 amino acids. The CDR3 sequence: CASSQADRGGEKLFF. DNA for the CDR3: TGCGCCAGCAGCCAAGCGGACAGGGGTGGAGAAAAACTGTTTTTT.

V is TRBV9 and J is TRBJ2-5; D might be TRBD2 (6 bases). V was trimmed by 0 bases and J by 7 bases, leaving 10 bases between them. This CDR3 region has 13 residues. Per germline, CDR1 SGDLS and CDR2 YYNGEE. DNA for the CDR3: TGTGCCAGCAGCGTAGCTCCAGCGGGGACCCAGTACTTC. It encodes CASSVAPAGTQYF.